This T cell receptor (beta chain) emerged from a study of blood T cell repertoires in COVID-19. Seattle-derived patients entered the study during active infection and were followed longitudinally. CDR1 SGHTA and CDR2 FQGNSA come from the germline V gene. Deletions cut 3 bases from V and 1 base from J, with 7 bases between. This CDR3 is built from 14 residues. TCRdb's copy holds only in-frame clones and misses some; the assay was immunoSEQ multiplex PCR. The data contain tens of thousands of clones, around four fifths of them seen just once; the ten biggest clones take up more than 8.5%. This chain links TRBV7-2 with TRBJ2-4; D might be TRBD1 (6 bases). The sequence derives from a young man with COVID-19, enrolled during active disease. Material: peripheral blood. The CDR3 loop is CASSFQGAKNIQYF. CDR3 bases: TGTGCCAGCAGCTTCCAGGGGGCCAAAAACATTCAGTACTTC.